This T cell receptor (beta chain) comes out of a study of T cells in Graves' hyperthyroidism and ophthalmopathy. Germline-derived CDR1 and CDR2 are MDHEN and SYDVKM. This CDR3 has 16 residues. V lost 8 bases and J 0 bases, leaving 20 bases between the germline ends. The source material, RNA transcripts, was used to amplify TCR beta CDR3 regions. Primed by the HTBI set, a first-round RT-PCR was run on the TCR CDR3. Each CDR3 protein is one row after TCRdb ran MiXCR on the multiplex PCR reads. The data contain about 560,000 distinct CDR3 sequences, 15% to 19% of them seen just once; the ten biggest clones take up around 7.8%. Ten or more counts support this clonotype.

V usage is TRBV28 and J usage is TRBJ2-7; D is possibly TRBD2 (6 bases). The sample comprised blood. The source is a woman in her twenties or thirties with Graves' hyperthyroidism. As DNA, the CDR3 is TGTGCCAGCGGAAGTCTTCGGCTAGCGAGCTCCTACGAGCAGTACTTC. Amino acid sequence: CASGSLRLASSYEQYF.